This TCR beta chain is drawn from a study of blood T cell dynamics during melanoma immunotherapy. Study-wide points: The study could not tell melanoma-specific clones from general immune activation.

Germline V gene lookup returns CDR1 SGHNT and CDR2 YYREEE (reference sequence). V dropped 4 bases and J dropped 0 bases, with 8 bases sitting between them. This CDR3 spans 14 amino acids. As for time point: week 3, after first cycle of checkpoint inhibitor. For this clone: Its cognate antigen is unknown.

Libraries were prepared by immunoSEQ multiplex PCR; TCRdb keeps only in-frame clonotypes and omits some of them. Of approximately 14,000 clones listed, 90% to 95% are singletons. The sample in question was blood, obtained from a patient treated with checkpoint blockade. The chain joins TRBV5-4 to TRBJ1-3; tentative D call: TRBD1 (6 bases). This receptor was identified in a human donor with melanoma. CDR3 protein: CASSTGSSGNTIYF. DNA for the CDR3: TGTGCCAGCAGCACAGGGAGCTCTGGAAACACCATATATTTT.